The 12 T cell receptor beta chains below come from one sample, sequenced in a study of blood T cells in healthy people across ages. For the second PCR, which ran for 7 to 11 cycles, a sample-barcoded 5' primer and a J-beta primer mix were used. TCRdb re-derived calls from the 5' RACE reads in MiXCR, one entry per CDR3 protein. The sample lists roughly 700,000 distinct CDR3 sequences; 49% were seen once. The specimen sequenced was blood. Receptors were obtained from a woman in her fifties or sixties in good health.

This clonotype was detected many times. The chain is built from TRBV7-3 and TRBJ2-7; D could derive from TRBD1 or TRBD2 (5 bases each). The CDR3 consists of 15 residues. Trimming took 2 bases from V and 3 from J, leaving 14 bases between them. From germline, CDR1 is SGHTA and CDR2 FQGTGA. The CDR3 coding sequence is TGTGCCAGCAGCTTATCATCGGGACCCCTCTACGAGCAGTACTTC. Residues: CASSLSSGPLYEQYF.

Ten or more counts support this clonotype. This sequence joins TRBV28 and TRBJ2-1; D is perhaps TRBD2 (6 bases). V gave up 10 bases and J gave up 2 bases, with 15 bases separating them. This CDR3 is built from 14 residues. Per germline, CDR1 MDHEN and CDR2 SYDVKM. The CDR3 loop is CATSGTQTYNEQFF. The CDR3 DNA follows: TGTGCCACCTCCGGGACTCAGACCTACAATGAGCAGTTCTTC.

This clonotype was seen a handful of times. This chain connects TRBV27 to TRBJ2-7; 9 bases line up with TRBD2. Germline V gene lookup returns CDR1 MNHEY and CDR2 SMNVEV (reference sequence). The CDR3 has 13 amino acids. Trimming took 6 bases from V and 4 from J; bases not matched to a gene: 4. Written as DNA, the CDR3 is TGTGCCAGCAGGCGGGGGGGACAGTACGAGCAGTACTTC. Protein: CASRRGGQYEQYF.

The V gene is TRBV10-3, the J gene TRBJ1-1; 10 bases line up with TRBD1. The CDR3 spans 15 residues. Trimming took 8 bases from V and 5 from J; bases not matched to a gene: 11. Germline V gene lookup returns CDR1 ENHRY and CDR2 SYGVKD. CDR3 sequence: CAIGQGGTQNTEAFF. The CDR3 DNA is TGTGCCATCGGACAGGGGGGTACTCAGAATACTGAAGCTTTCTTT.

This clonotype was seen a few times. The chain links TRBV4-1 to TRBJ2-7; 13 positions match TRBD2. Unmatched junction bases numbered 7, after V lost 3 bases and J lost 2 bases. This CDR3 has 17 amino acids. Germline CDR1 and CDR2: MGHRA and YSYEKL. This CDR3 is CASSHQGLAGPPYEQYF. The CDR3 coding sequence is TGCGCCAGCAGCCACCAGGGACTAGCGGGGCCCCCCTACGAGCAGTACTTC.

This clonotype was seen a handful of times. The chain carries TRBV6-2 or TRBV6-3 and TRBJ2-3; D is undetermined. The germline V and J ends were trimmed by 7 bases and 0 bases, with 11 bases remaining between them. The CDR3 is made up of 14 amino acids. Germline CDR1 MNHEY, CDR2 SVGEGT. Here the CDR3 reads CASKERRSTDTQYF. For the CDR3, the DNA is TGTGCCAGCAAGGAAAGGCGGAGCACAGATACGCAGTATTTT.

CDR3 protein: CASSHKGTGGTEAFF. The CDR3 DNA follows: TGTGCCAGCAGCCATAAGGGGACGGGGGGCACTGAAGCTTTCTTT. The chain uses TRBV4-2 and TRBJ1-1; tentative D call: TRBD1 (5 bases). Germline V CDR1 and CDR2: LGHNA, YNFKEQ. There are 15 residues in the CDR3. Trimming pared 3 bases from V and 4 bases from J, leaving 15 bases between.

The chain is built from TRBV7-2 and TRBJ1-5; possible D gene TRBD1, 5 bases. CDR3 length: 16 amino acids. The germline CDR1 and CDR2 sequences are SGHTA and FQGNSA. Trimming took off 1 base at V and 3 bases at J, with 13 bases between the two ends. The CDR3 sequence: CASSLGGSPINQPQHF. CDR3 nucleotide sequence: TGTGCCAGCAGCTTAGGGGGCAGCCCAATCAATCAGCCCCAGCATTTT. The entire variable domain, with the rest obtained from reference TRBV7-2 and TRBJ1-5, is as follows: GAGVSQSPSNKVTEKGKDVELRCDPISGHTALYWYRQSLGQGLEFLIYFQGNSAPDKSGLPSDRFSAERTGGSVSTLTIQRTQQEDSAVYLCASSLGGSPINQPQHFGDGTRLSIL.

The chain recombines TRBV18 with TRBJ1-1; D gene uncertain. Looked up from germline, CDR1 is KGHSH and CDR2 is LQKENI. Trimming pared 1 base from V and 1 base from J, leaving 4 bases between. The CDR3 runs to 13 residues. CDR3 sequence: CASSPRENTEAFF. As DNA, the CDR3 is TGTGCCAGCTCACCACGGGAGAACACTGAAGCTTTCTTT.

This clonotype has a handful of counts. The genes are TRBV12-3 or TRBV12-4 and TRBJ1-6; D unresolved. V was cut by 5 bases and J by 4 bases, with 15 bases left in between. The CDR3 contains 16 residues. The CDR3 sequence is CASSAGVAAYNSPLHF. The DNA of the CDR3 is TGTGCCAGCAGTGCCGGAGTGGCGGCGTATAATTCACCCCTCCACTTT.

The gene calls are TRBV24-1 and TRBJ2-3, with 7 nucleotides matching TRBD1. The CDR3 loop spans 13 amino acids. V lost 11 bases to trimming and J lost 2 bases; unmatched junction nucleotides: 6. CDR1 and CDR2 (germline): KGHDR, SFDVKD. The CDR3 spells CAIGDRVTDTQYF. DNA of the CDR3: TGTGCCATCGGGGACAGAGTCACAGATACGCAGTATTTT.

This rearrangement joins TRBV12-3 or TRBV12-4 to TRBJ2-7; TRBD2 matches at 13 bases. The CDR3 has 15 amino acids. The V segment lost 6 bases and the J segment 7 bases; nucleotides outside the gene matches: 9. The CDR3 sequence is CASRPGLAGAHEQYF. In DNA, the CDR3 is TGTGCCAGCAGACCCGGACTAGCGGGGGCTCATGAGCAGTACTTC.